This T cell receptor beta chain was sequenced for a study of CD8 T cells in Susac syndrome. The authors reverse transcribed roughly 0.5 to 1 ug RNA with random hexamers. TCRdb re-called the immunoSEQ multiplex PCR reads with MiXCR, one entry per CDR3 protein. The table lists about 83,000 distinct CDR3 sequences, around 96% of them singletons. Sequencing of TCR beta, carried out with a high-throughput approach, was applied to CD8+ and CD4+ T cells from the blood. Patients with Susac syndrome met the recently defined diagnostic criteria for definite or probable disease. Germline lookup yields CDR1 DFQATT and CDR2 SNEGSKA (reference sequence). With V trimmed by 1 base and J by 4 bases, 4 bases remained unmatched. This CDR3 region has 16 residues.

The sequence derives from a human donor with Susac syndrome. Material: CD8+ T cells from PBMCs. The chain has TRBV20-1 and TRBJ2-3, with 14 bases that match TRBD2. The CDR3 reads CSARATSGGAADTQYF. The CDR3 bases are TGCAGTGCTAGAGCGACTAGCGGGGGGGCCGCAGATACGCAGTATTTT.